This T cell receptor beta chain was found in a study of radiotherapy plus CTLA-4 blockade in lung cancer. General observations from the study: Dynamics of early blood T cell clones, together with interferon-beta, were reportedly the best predictors of response. Some TCR clones had been derived from tumors. These clones expanded in peripheral blood after radiotherapy plus ipilimumab.

Profiling relied on immunoSEQ multiplex PCR, and the TCRdb table lists in-frame clones only, not all of them. The sample includes about 28,000 clones, less than 85% seen only once; the top ten take about 7.7%. This CDR3 comprises 16 residues. With 6 bases clipped from V and 1 base from J, the junction kept 9 bases outside the gene matches. The germline CDR1 and CDR2 sequences are SGHTA and FQGTGA. Worth noting for this clone: No antigen is known for it.

This chain connects TRBV7-3 to TRBJ1-3; TRBD1 matches at 7 bases. This specimen was peripheral blood, taken from a patient treated with radiotherapy plus ipilimumab. This sequence was found in a human donor with non-small cell lung cancer who had stable disease on radiotherapy plus ipilimumab. CDR3 sequence reads: CASSPGQPYSGNTIYF. The DNA for the CDR3 is TGTGCCAGCAGTCCGGGACAGCCTTATTCTGGAAACACCATATATTTT.